The 15 T cell receptor beta chains below come from one sample, sequenced in a study of T cell responses to AZD1222 COVID-19 vaccine. TCRdb keeps only in-frame clones here, not all; method: immunoSEQ multiplex PCR. Of 110,000 or so clones listed, 75% to 90% are singletons. The material sequenced was peripheral blood, taken 28 days after the second AZD1222 dose. These receptors were obtained from an adult who received the AZD1222 COVID-19 vaccine.

The V call is TRBV19, the J call TRBJ2-1; D uncertain. This CDR3 is built from 14 residues. Germline V gene data show CDR1 as LNHDA and CDR2 as SQIVND (reference sequence). V shed 4 bases and J shed 3 bases, with 10 bases lying between them. CDR3 coding DNA: TGTGCCAGTAGTACGGACGGAAACTACAATGAGCAGTTCTTC. It yields the protein CASSTDGNYNEQFF.

This chain connects TRBV24-1 to TRBJ2-2; D ambiguous. This CDR3 comprises 15 residues. Trimming stripped 3 bases from V and 0 bases from J, with 7 bases between. Germline V gene data show CDR1 as KGHDR and CDR2 as SFDVKD. This CDR3 reads CATSDPGSNTGELFF. The DNA for the CDR3 is TGTGCCACCAGTGATCCAGGATCGAACACCGGGGAGCTGTTTTTT.

This chain connects TRBV15 to TRBJ2-1; D unclear. Germline V gene data show CDR1 as LNHNV and CDR2 as YYDKDF (reference sequence). CDR3 size: 13 residues. Trimming pared 6 bases from V and 7 bases from J, leaving 13 bases between. This chain's CDR3 is CATRPAMINEQFF. The CDR3 DNA reads TGTGCCACCAGACCCGCTATGATTAATGAGCAGTTCTTC.

The J gene is TRBJ2-1, the V gene TRBV5-5; a weak D match, TRBD2 (7 bases). Germline-derived CDR1 and CDR2 are SGHKS and YYEKEE (reference sequence). V lost 3 bases to trimming and J lost 0 bases, with 16 bases between them. CDR3 length equals 17 residues. The CDR3 region has the DNA TGTGCCAGCAGCTGGGGGGGACATCCGAGCTCCTACAATGAGCAGTTCTTC. It specifies CASSWGGHPSSYNEQFF.

The V call is TRBV10-1, the J call TRBJ2-3; 8 bases line up with TRBD1. The CDR3 has 13 residues. J lost 0 bases, V lost 8 bases, and 1 base had no gene match. The germline V gene encodes CDR1 WNHNN and CDR2 SYGVQD (reference sequence). The CDR3 spells CASRQGSTDTQYF. CDR3 DNA: TGCGCCAGCCGACAGGGGAGCACAGATACGCAGTATTTT.

Worth noting for this clone: Distinct nucleotide sequences in the sample also encode this CDR3. The V call is TRBV10-3, the J call TRBJ2-5, with D unclear. The ends were cut back, 0 bases at V and 5 bases at J, with 4 bases in the middle. This CDR3 region has 12 residues. The V gene's germline CDR1 is ENHRY and CDR2 SYGVKD. DNA for the CDR3: TGTGCCATCAGTGAGTCTCCGGAGACCCAGTACTTC. Encoded protein: CAISESPETQYF.

This chain links TRBV28 with TRBJ2-2, with D possibly matching TRBD1 (5 bases). The CDR3 is made up of 16 amino acids. The germline V gene encodes CDR1 MDHEN and CDR2 SYDVKM. The V end lost 7 bases, the J end lost 4 bases, and 19 bases lay between the germline ends. CDR3 sequence reads: CASNSVVRGLTGELFF. In DNA, the CDR3 is TGTGCCAGCAATTCCGTAGTAAGGGGCCTCACCGGGGAGCTGTTTTTT.

This rearrangement joins TRBV13 to TRBJ2-3, with 12 bases fitting TRBD2. Germline-derived CDR1 and CDR2 are PRHDT and FYEKMQ (reference sequence). The CDR3 length is 17 residues. V lost 0 bases, J lost 2 bases, and 3 bases stayed unmatched. The CDR3 region has the DNA TGTGCCAGCAGCTTAGGCGGACTAGCGGGACCCACAGATACGCAGTATTTT. Translation gives CASSLGGLAGPTDTQYF.

This clone was counted only a few times. V usage is TRBV18 and J usage is TRBJ2-2; 9 bases match TRBD1. V trimming: 3 bases; J trimming: 7 bases; junction bases outside the gene matches: 9. The CDR3 length is 16 residues. Germline CDR1 and CDR2: KGHSH and LQKENI. CDR3 loop: CASSPPGTGLVGELFF. Here the CDR3 DNA reads TGTGCCAGCTCACCTCCCGGGACAGGGCTAGTCGGGGAGCTGTTTTTT.

The chain uses TRBV7-3 and TRBJ1-1; a possible D gene is TRBD1 (6 bases). The germline V and J ends were trimmed by 1 base and 1 base, with 10 bases remaining between them. The CDR3 is 15 amino acids. Looked up from germline, CDR1 is SGHTA and CDR2 is FQGTGA. Here the CDR3 reads CASSLMGHKNTEAFF. The CDR3 DNA reads as TGTGCCAGCAGCTTAATGGGACACAAGAACACTGAAGCTTTCTTT.

The chain carries TRBV6-5 and TRBJ2-3; maybe TRBD2 (7 bases). Germline assignment: CDR1 MNHEY and CDR2 SVGAGI. Trimming left V 8 bases short and J 4 bases short, with 16 bases between. The CDR3 is 14 residues long. Written as DNA, the CDR3 is TGTGCCAGCCTAGGGGGGGGCGAAGCAGATACGCAGTATTTT. Protein product: CASLGGGEADTQYF.

The chain uses TRBV6-5 and TRBJ1-5; D gene unclear. Germline-derived CDR1 and CDR2 are MNHEY and SVGAGI. V was pared by 2 bases and J by 3 bases, with 14 bases between. The length of the CDR3 is 16 residues. The CDR3 region is CASSYGWTSDNQPQHF. CDR3 nucleotides: TGTGCCAGCAGTTACGGCTGGACCTCGGACAATCAGCCCCAGCATTTT.

This chain joins TRBV6-5 and TRBJ2-7; D is undetermined. V lost 8 bases to trimming and J lost 7 bases, with 18 bases between them. CDR3 length: 13 residues. Germline loops: CDR1 MNHEY, CDR2 SVGAGI. CDR3 sequence: CASGRLIGDEQYF. CDR3 in DNA: TGTGCCAGCGGCCGTCTTATCGGAGATGAGCAGTACTTC.

This chain connects TRBV4-1 to TRBJ2-2, with 9 bases identical to TRBD1. V shed 4 bases and J 7 bases; nucleotides not matched to a gene: 10. CDR1 and CDR2 from the germline V gene are MGHRA and YSYEKL. This CDR3 is 16 amino acids long. DNA of the CDR3: TGCGCCAGCAGCCCGGACAGGGGAAAATTTGGCGGGGAGCTGTTTTTT. Translating gives CASSPDRGKFGGELFF.

The rearrangement uses TRBV24-1 and TRBJ1-2; D is perhaps TRBD1 (5 bases). The CDR3 runs 15 residues. With 4 bases removed from V and 6 bases from J, the gap between germline ends came to 17 bases. The germline CDR1 and CDR2 sequences are KGHDR and SFDVKD. The CDR3 loop reads CATSDGRRGYDGYTF. CDR3 sequence (DNA): TGTGCCACCAGTGACGGGCGGCGGGGGTATGATGGCTACACCTTC.